The 23 T cell receptor beta chains listed next were all sequenced from one sample in a study of vaccination effects on CD4 cells after COVID-19. Clones were read by immunoSEQ multiplex PCR, and TCRdb kept only the in-frame ones, dropping some. The data show tens of thousands of clones, with about 74% seen just once and approximately 1.7% held by the top ten. These receptors' targets are unknown. Pools of viral peptides were used by the ViraFEST assay to expand antigen-specific CD4+ T cells ahead of sequencing. Culture lasted approximately 10 days before CD4+ T cell isolation. Sample: CD4+ T cells from PBMCs cultured with HCoV-229E spike peptides, taken before COVID-19 vaccination. These receptor sequences come from a human donor who received a COVID-19 vaccine.

The chain uses TRBV7-3 and TRBJ2-1; D possibly corresponds to TRBD2 (6 bases). The CDR3 runs to 14 residues. CDR1 SGHTA and CDR2 FQGTGA come from the germline V gene. V gave up 5 bases and J gave up 4 bases, with 12 bases separating them. The CDR3 sequence: CASSLGGYYNEQFF. The CDR3 DNA reads as TGTGCCAGCAGCCTCGGGGGTTATTACAATGAGCAGTTCTTC.

This sequence joins TRBV3-1 (or the pseudogene TRBV3-2) and TRBJ1-2; a weak D match, TRBD1 (6 bases). From germline, CDR1 is LGHDT and CDR2 YNNKEL (reference sequence). The CDR3 is made up of 14 amino acids. Trimming shortened V by 5 bases and J by 5 bases, and 15 bases separated the two germline ends. The CDR3 nucleotides are TGTGCCAGCAGCAACCGGGGGGCAGGGTATGGCTACACCTTC. Translation gives CASSNRGAGYGYTF.

This chain's CDR3 is CASSPFVGAPAGELFF. In nucleotides, the CDR3 is TGCGCCAGCAGCCCGTTCGTAGGGGCGCCGGCCGGGGAGCTGTTTTTT. This sequence joins TRBV5-1 and TRBJ2-2; the D gene is possibly TRBD1 (5 bases). V dropped 4 bases and J dropped 6 bases, with 19 bases sitting between them. There are 16 residues in the CDR3. CDR1 is SGHRS and CDR2 is YFSETQ in the germline V gene.

The chain is built from TRBV5-1 and TRBJ2-5; 11 nucleotides align to TRBD2. Germline-derived CDR1 and CDR2 are SGHRS and YFSETQ. The CDR3 is 15 residues long. The V segment lost 3 bases and the J segment 5 bases; nucleotides outside the gene matches: 6. DNA of the CDR3: TGCGCCAGCAGCTCGTCTAGCGGGGGGATGGAGACCCAGTACTTC. It translates to CASSSSSGGMETQYF. Full variable domain (outside the CDR3, taken from reference TRBV5-1 and TRBJ2-5): KAGVTQTPRYLIKTRGQQVTLSCSPISGHRSVSWYQQTPGQGLQFLFEYFSETQRNKGNFPGRFSGRQFSNSRSEMNVSTLELGDSALYLCASSSSSGGMETQYFGPGTRLLVL.

The J gene is TRBJ1-1, the V gene TRBV9, with D hard to call. Trimming stripped 5 bases from V and 8 bases from J, with 13 bases between. This CDR3 region has 12 residues. The V gene's germline CDR1 is SGDLS and CDR2 YYNGEE. The chain's CDR3 is CASSGLGGEAFF. In DNA, the CDR3 is TGTGCCAGCAGTGGTCTTGGAGGGGAAGCTTTCTTT.

The chain combines TRBV7-3 with TRBJ1-1, with 8 bases lining up with TRBD1. The V gene's germline CDR1 is SGHTA and CDR2 FQGTGA. CDR3 length: 18 amino acids. V dropped 5 bases and J dropped 0; count of bases not matched to a gene: 14. The CDR3 nucleotides read TGTGCCAGCAGCCCGGTTGGGGGGACAGGTGACATGAACACTGAAGCTTTCTTT. Its translation: CASSPVGGTGDMNTEAFF.

The V call is TRBV5-1, the J call TRBJ2-2, with 11 bases matching TRBD1. The CDR3 loop spans 17 amino acids. Per the germline V gene, CDR1 is SGHRS and CDR2 is YFSETQ. V shed 0 bases, J shed 6 bases, and the junction held 7 bases outside the gene matches. The CDR3 coding sequence is TGCGCCAGCAGCTTGGTAGGACAGGGGGCGCTTGCCGGGGAGCTGTTTTTT. It encodes CASSLVGQGALAGELFF.

This clone turned up a few times. The J gene is TRBJ1-5, the V gene TRBV12-3 or TRBV12-4; no clear D gene. The length of the CDR3 is 12 residues. V dropped 5 bases and J dropped 5 bases, with 7 bases sitting between them. CDR3 sequence reads: CASSADYQPQHF. The CDR3 bases are TGTGCCAGCAGTGCGGATTATCAGCCCCAGCATTTT.

The gene calls are TRBV3-1 (or the pseudogene TRBV3-2) and TRBJ2-5; D gene ambiguous. V lost 6 bases and J lost 4, with 18 bases in between. Germline CDR1 is LGHDT and CDR2 is YNNKEL (reference sequence). The CDR3 sequence is 15 residues long. Here the CDR3 reads CASRRTGTPGETQYF. CDR3 bases: TGTGCCAGCAGACGGACCGGCACCCCTGGAGAGACCCAGTACTTC.

The gene calls are TRBV21-1 and TRBJ2-4. TRBV21-1 represents a pseudogene. The CDR3 extends over 16 amino acids. CDR3: CASFWMGRTRDGIQYF. For the CDR3, the DNA is TGTGCCAGCTTCTGGATGGGACGGACCAGGGATGGCATTCAGTACTTC.

This rearrangement joins TRBV5-1 to TRBJ2-2; D is uncertain. The CDR3 covers 14 residues. Trimming removed 2 bases at V and 2 bases at J, with 7 bases between. From germline, CDR1 is SGHRS and CDR2 YFSETQ. This CDR3 reads CASSLTVNTGELFF. The CDR3 nucleotides read TGCGCCAGCAGCTTAACAGTCAACACCGGGGAGCTGTTTTTT.

CDR3 residues: CASRRQLDTGELFF. CDR3 nucleotide sequence: TGCGCCAGCAGAAGGCAGTTGGACACCGGGGAGCTGTTTTTT. This chain links TRBV5-1 with TRBJ2-2; D gene uncertain. Germline assignment: CDR1 SGHRS and CDR2 YFSETQ. Trimming shortened V by 5 bases and J by 3 bases, and 11 bases separated the two germline ends. The CDR3 covers 14 residues.

This chain links TRBV28 with TRBJ2-7, with TRBD1 identical over 11 bases. The trim removed 3 bases at V and 3 bases at J, leaving 7 bases unmatched. The CDR3 contains 16 residues. Germline V gives CDR1 MDHEN, CDR2 SYDVKM. The CDR3: CASSLAGQGAFYEQYV. DNA for the CDR3: TGTGCCAGCAGTTTGGCCGGACAGGGGGCTTTCTACGAGCAGTACGTC.

This clone showed up just a few times. This chain joins TRBV27 and TRBJ1-6; 9 bases map to TRBD1. V dropped 7 bases and J dropped 8; count of bases not matched to a gene: 3. Germline loops: CDR1 MNHEY, CDR2 SMNVEV (reference sequence). The CDR3 contains 13 residues. CDR3 bases: TGTGCCAGCAAGGGACAGGGTTATTCACCCCTCCACTTT. Protein sequence: CASKGQGYSPLHF.

The chain couples TRBV19 to TRBJ1-5, with a possible D match to TRBD1 (6 bases). CDR1 LNHDA and CDR2 SQIVND come from the germline V gene (reference sequence). The CDR3 covers 15 residues. Trimming took off 3 bases at V and 5 bases at J, with 14 bases between the two ends. The CDR3 nucleotides read TGTGCCAGTAGTATCATCACAGGGAACGATCAGCCCCAGCATTTT. Amino acids: CASSIITGNDQPQHF.

The chain has TRBV9 and TRBJ2-2, with D perhaps being TRBD1 or TRBD2 (6 bases each). This CDR3 spans 17 amino acids. V was cut by 4 bases and J by 2 bases, with 18 bases left in between. Germline CDR1 reads SGDLS; CDR2 reads YYNGEE. The CDR3 sequence: CASSRPPGGGNTGELFF. CDR3 in DNA: TGTGCCAGCAGCCGCCCCCCCGGGGGCGGAAACACCGGGGAGCTGTTTTTT.

The V call is TRBV28, the J call TRBJ1-1; D is possibly TRBD1 (6 bases). The V gene lost 6 bases and the J gene lost 11 bases, with 10 bases spanning the gap. This CDR3 contains 10 residues. The germline gives CDR1 MDHEN, CDR2 SYDVKM. The chain's CDR3 is CASRNREAFF. The CDR3 DNA sequence: TGTGCCAGCAGAAACAGGGAGGCTTTCTTT.

This clone was seen only once. The rearrangement joins TRBV10-3 to TRBJ2-1; perhaps TRBD2 as D (7 bases). CDR1 and CDR2 (germline): ENHRY, SYGVKD. The CDR3 consists of 13 residues. V was cut by 8 bases and J by 7 bases, with 15 bases left in between. CDR3 protein: CAIGGGVGNEQFF. In DNA form, the CDR3 reads TGTGCCATCGGCGGGGGCGTTGGGAATGAGCAGTTCTTC.

The chain combines TRBV7-7 with TRBJ2-5, with a tentative D call TRBD1 (6 bases). Germline V gene lookup returns CDR1 SSHAT and CDR2 FNYEAQ (reference sequence). This CDR3 has 13 amino acids. The V gene lost 3 bases and the J gene lost 4 bases, with 9 bases spanning the gap. This CDR3 is CASSLVRGETQYF. CDR3 in DNA: TGTGCCAGCAGCTTGGTCAGGGGAGAGACCCAGTACTTC. The entire variable domain, with the rest obtained from reference TRBV7-7 and TRBJ2-5, is as follows: GAGVSQSPRYKVTKRGQDVTLRCDPISSHATLYWYQQALGQGPEFLTYFNYEAQPDKSGLPSDRFSAERPEGSISTLTIQRTEQRDSAMYRCASSLVRGETQYFGPGTRLLVL.

CDR3 bases: TGCGCCAGCAGCCAAGGGACAGGGAGATTTTACGAGCAGTACGTC. Its protein is CASSQGTGRFYEQYV. The chain uses TRBV4-1 and TRBJ2-7, with 8 bases matching TRBD1. The CDR3 extends over 15 amino acids. CDR1 and CDR2 (germline): MGHRA, YSYEKL. V trimming: 1 base; J trimming: 4 bases; junction bases outside the gene matches: 6.

J is TRBJ2-7 and V is TRBV27; TRBD2 matches 11 bases. Germline V gene lookup returns CDR1 MNHEY and CDR2 SMNVEV (reference sequence). The CDR3 is 21 amino acids. J gave up 0 bases and V 5 bases, and 21 bases lay outside the gene matches. CDR3 bases: TGTGCCAGCAGTCTGGCCCCCCGTAGCGGGGGGGCACATCATAGCTCCTACGAGCAGTACGTC. It translates to CASSLAPRSGGAHHSSYEQYV.

This clone was picked up one time. This chain joins TRBV27 and TRBJ2-5; D not certain. V was cut by 4 bases and J by 7 bases, with 13 bases left in between. Germline CDR1 reads MNHEY; CDR2 reads SMNVEV (reference sequence). This CDR3 is built from 13 residues. CDR3 in amino acids: CASSSASRGTQYF. As DNA, the CDR3 is TGTGCCAGCAGTTCAGCTTCAAGAGGGACCCAGTACTTC.

This clone came up a few times. J is TRBJ1-6 and V is TRBV7-2; D call uncertain. The CDR3 consists of 15 residues. Germline CDR1 is SGHTA and CDR2 is FQGNSA. Trimming removed 2 bases at V and 2 bases at J, with 7 bases between. For the CDR3, the DNA is TGTGCCAGCAGCTTATATCCACCCTATAATTCACCCCTCCACTTT. Protein product: CASSLYPPYNSPLHF.